Each of the 10 T cell receptor beta chains below was sequenced from the same sample in a study of PD-1 blockade in classical Hodgkin lymphoma. TCRdb's table, derived via immunoSEQ multiplex PCR, lists solely in-frame clones and lacks some. The table records more than 75,000 clones, roughly 91% of them present only once. The time point is: cycle 4 day 1 (C4D1), after more than five weeks of nivolumab. All patients relapsed after autologous stem cell transplantation, and brentuximab vedotin exposure varied. The source material was peripheral blood mononuclear cells (PBMCs), sampled before the fourth cycle of nivolumab. The receptors come from a human donor with classical Hodgkin lymphoma.

V is TRBV10-2 and J is TRBJ2-5; 8 nucleotides align to TRBD2. TRBJ2-7 explains the end of the DNA better; the J call may be wrong. The CDR3 is 15 residues long. Germline CDR1 reads WSHSY; CDR2 reads SAAADI. CDR3 loop: CASSDPLAGGHEQYF. The CDR3 coding sequence is TGCGCCAGCAGTGACCCCCTGGCGGGAGGCCACGAGCAGTACTTC.

The rearrangement joins TRBV6-5 to TRBJ2-1, with D unclear. The CDR3 covers 13 residues. CDR1 and CDR2 (germline): MNHEY, SVGAGI. Trimming cost V 6 bases and J 5 bases, with 11 bases left between them. In DNA form, the CDR3 reads TGTGCCAGCAGACTACGGCGGCACAATGAGCAGTTCTTC. Translated, it gives CASRLRRHNEQFF.

The chain is built from TRBV5-1 and TRBJ2-1; 7 bases align to TRBD1. J was trimmed by 6 bases and V by 2 bases; bases with no gene match: 8. CDR1 SGHRS and CDR2 YFSETQ come from the germline V gene. CDR3 length: 15 residues. CDR3 bases: TGCGCCAGCAGCTTCCGGGACAGCTACATCAATGAGCAGTTCTTC. Amino acid sequence: CASSFRDSYINEQFF.

The count of this clone is one. The chain carries TRBV7-9 and TRBJ2-5; maybe TRBD1 (6 bases). This CDR3 comprises 12 residues. Trimming pared 5 bases from V and 13 bases from J, leaving 17 bases between. Germline loops: CDR1 SEHNR, CDR2 FQNEAQ (reference sequence). CDR3 nucleotides: TGTGCCAGCAGCATACCACAGGGCCCGCCGTACTTC. Amino acid sequence: CASSIPQGPPYF. Combining the CDR3 with reference TRBV7-9 and TRBJ2-5 gives the whole variable domain DTGVSQNPRHKITKRGQNVTFRCDPISEHNRLYWYRQTLGQGPEFLTYFQNEAQLEKSRLLSDRFSAERPKGSFSTLEIQRTEQGDSAMYLCASSIPQGPPYFGPGTRLLVL.

The chain has TRBV5-1 and TRBJ1-1; 10 bases are shared with TRBD1. The CDR3 consists of 21 residues. CDR1 is SGHRS, CDR2 YFSETQ, per germline. V lost 0 bases, J lost 1 base, and 18 bases stayed unmatched. The CDR3 bases are TGCGCCAGCAGCTTGGTCGGTGGGATACATCCCCGGGACAGGGGGAACACTGAAGCTTTCTTT. Translated: CASSLVGGIHPRDRGNTEAFF. The variable domain in full, completed from reference TRBV5-1 and TRBJ1-1, reads KAGVTQTPRYLIKTRGQQVTLSCSPISGHRSVSWYQQTPGQGLQFLFEYFSETQRNKGNFPGRFSGRQFSNSRSEMNVSTLELGDSALYLCASSLVGGIHPRDRGNTEAFFGQGTRLTVV.

The chain combines TRBV4-1 with TRBJ2-3; a possible D gene is TRBD2 (6 bases). Germline V lookup: CDR1 MGHRA, CDR2 YSYEKL. The CDR3 extends over 16 amino acids. V was pared by 1 base and J by 3 bases, with 14 bases between. CDR3 bases: TGCGCCAGCAGCCAAGTTAGGGAGGTGGCAACAGATACGCAGTATTTT. This translates into CASSQVREVATDTQYF.

V usage is TRBV9 and J usage is TRBJ1-2; no firm D call. The CDR3 sequence is 11 residues long. V was cut by 0 bases and J by 4 bases, with 1 base left in between. Germline V gene sequence: CDR1 SGDLS, CDR2 YYNGEE. The CDR3: CASSVAYGYTF. The CDR3 region has the DNA TGTGCCAGCAGCGTAGCCTATGGCTACACCTTC.

This chain uses TRBV9 with TRBJ2-5, with 10 bases lining up with TRBD1. The germline V gene has CDR1 SGDLS and CDR2 YYNGEE. After removal of 5 bases from V and 7 bases from J, the junction contained 8 bases not matched to a gene. The CDR3 extends over 14 amino acids. This CDR3 reads CASRATGGSGTQYF. The CDR3 DNA reads TGTGCCAGCAGGGCGACAGGGGGCTCGGGGACCCAGTACTTC.

The chain links TRBV6-1 to TRBJ1-5, with 9 bases lining up with TRBD1. V dropped 3 bases and J dropped 0; count of bases not matched to a gene: 6. Germline CDR1 is MNHNS and CDR2 is SASEGT. This CDR3 contains 17 residues. The CDR3, as DNA: TGTGCCAGCAGTGAGCCCGGGACAGGGCGTAGCAATCAGCCCCAGCATTTT. Translating it yields CASSEPGTGRSNQPQHF.

The chain links TRBV11-2 to TRBJ2-2; TRBD1 is a possible D gene (5 bases). Trimming pared 0 bases from V and 3 bases from J, leaving 20 bases between. Germline V gene data show CDR1 as SGHAT and CDR2 as FQNNGV. This CDR3 region has 19 residues. The chain's CDR3 is CASSLERRWGSRDTGELFF. In DNA form, the CDR3 reads TGTGCCAGCAGCTTAGAAAGAAGGTGGGGCAGTCGGGACACCGGGGAGCTGTTTTTT.